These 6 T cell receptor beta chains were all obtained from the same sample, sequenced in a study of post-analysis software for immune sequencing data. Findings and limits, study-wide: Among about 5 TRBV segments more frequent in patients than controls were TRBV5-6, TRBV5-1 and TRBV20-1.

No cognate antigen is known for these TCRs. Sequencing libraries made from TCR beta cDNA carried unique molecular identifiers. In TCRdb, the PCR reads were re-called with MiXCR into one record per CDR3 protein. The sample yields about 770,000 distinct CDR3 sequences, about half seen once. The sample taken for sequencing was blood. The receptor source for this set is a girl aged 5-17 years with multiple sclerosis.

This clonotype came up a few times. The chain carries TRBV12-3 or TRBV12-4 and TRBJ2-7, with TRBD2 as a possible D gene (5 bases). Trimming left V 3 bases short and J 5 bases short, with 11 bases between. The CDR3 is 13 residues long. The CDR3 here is CASSFPGNDEQYF. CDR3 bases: TGTGCCAGCAGTTTTCCGGGGAACGACGAGCAGTACTTC.

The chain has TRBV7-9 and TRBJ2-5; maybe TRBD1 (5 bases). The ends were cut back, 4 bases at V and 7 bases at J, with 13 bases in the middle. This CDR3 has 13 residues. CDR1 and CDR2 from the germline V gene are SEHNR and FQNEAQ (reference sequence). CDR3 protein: CASSSPGSGTQYF. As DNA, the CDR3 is TGTGCCAGCAGCTCTCCAGGGTCAGGGACCCAGTACTTC.

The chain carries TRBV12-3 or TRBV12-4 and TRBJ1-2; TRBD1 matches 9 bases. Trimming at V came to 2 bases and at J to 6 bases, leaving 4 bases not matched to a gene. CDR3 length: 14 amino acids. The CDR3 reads CASSLRDRGDGYTF. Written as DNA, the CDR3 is TGTGCCAGCAGTTTACGAGACAGGGGGGATGGCTACACCTTC.

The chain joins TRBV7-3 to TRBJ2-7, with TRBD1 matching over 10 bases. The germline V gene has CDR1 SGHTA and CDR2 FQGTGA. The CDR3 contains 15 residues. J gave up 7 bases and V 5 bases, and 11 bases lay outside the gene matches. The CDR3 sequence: CASSPGTGAPSEQYF. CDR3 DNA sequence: TGTGCCAGCAGCCCCGGGACAGGGGCCCCATCTGAGCAGTACTTC.

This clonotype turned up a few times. As DNA, the CDR3 is TGTGCCAGCAGTGACCCGGGACTCCATAACTATGGCTACACCTTC. Its protein is CASSDPGLHNYGYTF. J is TRBJ1-2 and V is TRBV25-1; D is possibly TRBD1 (5 bases). The germline V and J ends were trimmed by 3 bases and 1 base, with 12 bases remaining between them. The CDR3 has 15 amino acids. CDR1 is MGHDK and CDR2 is SYGVNS in the germline V gene.

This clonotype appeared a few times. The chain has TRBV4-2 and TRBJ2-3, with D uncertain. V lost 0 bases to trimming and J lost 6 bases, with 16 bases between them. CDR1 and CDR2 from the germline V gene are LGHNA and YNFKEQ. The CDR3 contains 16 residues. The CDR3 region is CASSQDSRLAEDTQYF. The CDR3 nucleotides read TGTGCCAGCAGCCAAGATTCCCGGTTGGCGGAGGATACGCAGTATTTT.